A selection of T cell receptor beta chains follows, all from one sample in a study of T cells after yellow fever vaccination. TCRdb ran MiXCR on the 5' RACE reads and lists one entry per CDR3 protein. The sample consists of approximately 300,000 distinct CDR3 sequences, around 7% of them appearing once. The material sequenced was PBMCs, taken roughly seven weeks after the first yellow fever vaccination. These receptors were taken from a young man who received the YFV17D yellow fever vaccine. The CDR3 runs from the conserved cysteine through the conserved F or W. The order of the fields is clone size, V gene, D gene, J gene, CDR3 DNA, CDR3 protein. D genes are given only for firm matches. Size values are once, few and many counts, or a class for expanded clones, and some rows have none.

clone_size: many
v_call: TRBV7-2
d_call: .
j_call: TRBJ2-5
cdr3_nt: TGTGCCAGCAGCATACCGCGCCTGAGGGGGACCCAGTACTTC
cdr3_aa: CASSIPRLRGTQYF

clone_size: many
v_call: TRBV5-1
d_call: .
j_call: TRBJ2-5
cdr3_nt: TGCGCCAGCAGCTTAAGAAGAGGAGGAGAGACCCAGTACTTC
cdr3_aa: CASSLRRGGETQYF

clone_size: .
v_call: TRBV5-1
d_call: .
j_call: TRBJ1-2
cdr3_nt: TGCGCCAGCAGCTTGGATTCGGGGGACTATGGCTACACCTTC
cdr3_aa: CASSLDSGDYGYTF

clone_size: few
v_call: TRBV5-4
d_call: TRBD1
j_call: TRBJ2-5
cdr3_nt: TGTGCCAGCAGCTTGGCCCCAGGGGGCTTGGGAGAGACCCAGTACTTC
cdr3_aa: CASSLAPGGLGETQYF

clone_size: few
v_call: TRBV20-1
d_call: TRBD1
j_call: TRBJ1-5
cdr3_nt: TGCAGTGCTGGGACAGTTAGCAATCAGCCCCAGCATTTT
cdr3_aa: CSAGTVSNQPQHF

clone_size: .
v_call: TRBV5-1
d_call: TRBD2
j_call: TRBJ2-7
cdr3_nt: TGCGCCAGCAGCCGCTCGGGACTAATCTACGAGCAGTACTTC
cdr3_aa: CASSRSGLIYEQYF

clone_size: .
v_call: TRBV6-6
d_call: .
j_call: TRBJ1-5
cdr3_nt: TGTGCCAGCAAGTTCGGTACTCAGCCCCAGCATTTT
cdr3_aa: CASKFGTQPQHF

clone_size: .
v_call: TRBV6-1
d_call: TRBD1
j_call: TRBJ2-7
cdr3_nt: TGTGCCAGCAGACTCCGACAGGGGGTCCCCTCCTACGAGCAGTACTTC
cdr3_aa: CASRLRQGVPSYEQYF

clone_size: .
v_call: TRBV12-3/TRBV12-4
d_call: TRBD2
j_call: TRBJ2-7
cdr3_nt: TGTGCCAGCAGCCCCCCCAGGGCGGGGGGCTCCTACGAGCAGTACTTC
cdr3_aa: CASSPPRAGGSYEQYF

clone_size: few
v_call: TRBV18
d_call: .
j_call: TRBJ1-1
cdr3_nt: TGTGCCAGCTCACCACCGTTCGGGAACTGGAACACTGAAGCTTTCTTT
cdr3_aa: CASSPPFGNWNTEAFF

clone_size: .
v_call: TRBV5-1
d_call: TRBD1
j_call: TRBJ2-3
cdr3_nt: TGCGCCAGCAGTCGGGACAGATCAGATACGCAGTATTTT
cdr3_aa: CASSRDRSDTQYF

clone_size: few
v_call: TRBV20-1
d_call: TRBD1
j_call: TRBJ1-2
cdr3_nt: TGCAGTGCTAGAGGATTCGGACAGGGGGAAAATGGCTACACCTTC
cdr3_aa: CSARGFGQGENGYTF

clone_size: many
v_call: TRBV7-9
d_call: .
j_call: TRBJ2-3
cdr3_nt: TGTGCCAGCAGCTTATTTCGGGATACGCAGTATTTT
cdr3_aa: CASSLFRDTQYF

clone_size: many
v_call: TRBV7-2
d_call: .
j_call: TRBJ2-1
cdr3_nt: TGTGCCAGCATCTACCTTGACGGGGGTGAGCAGTTCTTC
cdr3_aa: CASIYLDGGEQFF

clone_size: .
v_call: TRBV7-3
d_call: .
j_call: TRBJ1-1
cdr3_nt: TGTGCCAGCAGCTTATGGGGGGGCGGCACTGAAGCTTTCTTT
cdr3_aa: CASSLWGGGTEAFF

clone_size: few
v_call: TRBV5-1
d_call: .
j_call: TRBJ1-2
cdr3_nt: TGCGCCAGCAGCTTACCCCTCGGGGATGGCTACACCTTC
cdr3_aa: CASSLPLGDGYTF

clone_size: medium-sized
v_call: TRBV10-3
d_call: .
j_call: TRBJ1-3
cdr3_nt: TGTGCCATCATGAGGGATACGACTGGAAACACCATATATTTT
cdr3_aa: CAIMRDTTGNTIYF

clone_size: .
v_call: TRBV21-1
d_call: .
j_call: TRBJ1-1
cdr3_nt: TGTGCCAGCAGCAAAGCGCGGCGGGCAGATGCTGAAGCTTTCTTT
cdr3_aa: CASSKARRADAEAFF

clone_size: few
v_call: TRBV6-2/TRBV6-3
d_call: TRBD2
j_call: TRBJ2-7
cdr3_nt: TGTGCCAGCCACCGGGACTACAACTCCTACGAGCAGTACTTC
cdr3_aa: CASHRDYNSYEQYF

clone_size: many
v_call: TRBV24-1
d_call: .
j_call: TRBJ2-5
cdr3_nt: TGTGCCACCAGTGATTCCGTGGGGCTCCAAGAGACCCAGTACTTC
cdr3_aa: CATSDSVGLQETQYF

clone_size: .
v_call: TRBV4-3
d_call: .
j_call: TRBJ2-2
cdr3_nt: TGCGCCAGCAGCCAAGATCGGGGCTCCGGGGAGCTGTTTTTT
cdr3_aa: CASSQDRGSGELFF

clone_size: few
v_call: TRBV20-1
d_call: .
j_call: TRBJ2-1
cdr3_nt: TGCAGTGCTAGGGACAAGGGGCGACACTACAATGAGCAGTTCTTC
cdr3_aa: CSARDKGRHYNEQFF

clone_size: .
v_call: TRBV9
d_call: TRBD2
j_call: TRBJ2-1
cdr3_nt: TGTGCCAGCAGCGTAGGCGGGGGGCAACTTCACAATGAGCAGTTCTTC
cdr3_aa: CASSVGGGQLHNEQFF

clone_size: .
v_call: TRBV20-1
d_call: .
j_call: TRBJ1-6
cdr3_nt: TGCAGTGCTAGACCCAGAAGGAATTCACCCCTCCACTTT
cdr3_aa: CSARPRRNSPLHF

clone_size: few
v_call: TRBV12-3/TRBV12-4
d_call: .
j_call: TRBJ2-2
cdr3_nt: TGTGCCAGCAGCTTGACAGTTTCTGGGACCGGGGAGCTGTTTTTT
cdr3_aa: CASSLTVSGTGELFF

clone_size: many
v_call: TRBV20-1
d_call: TRBD2
j_call: TRBJ2-3
cdr3_nt: TGCAGTGCTATCCGGGGGGGCCCCGCAGATACGCAGTATTTT
cdr3_aa: CSAIRGGPADTQYF

clone_size: .
v_call: TRBV9
d_call: .
j_call: TRBJ2-2
cdr3_nt: TGTGCCAGCAGCGTAGTCACAAACACCGGGGAGCTGTTTTTT
cdr3_aa: CASSVVTNTGELFF

clone_size: .
v_call: TRBV5-1
d_call: .
j_call: TRBJ1-1
cdr3_nt: TGCGCCAGCAGCCGGCACTCTACCTTGAACACTGAAGCTTTCTTT
cdr3_aa: CASSRHSTLNTEAFF

clone_size: .
v_call: TRBV12-3/TRBV12-4
d_call: TRBD1
j_call: TRBJ1-1
cdr3_nt: TGTGCCAGCAGCCGGGGGACAGGGGGTGGCACTGAAGCTTTCTTT
cdr3_aa: CASSRGTGGGTEAFF

clone_size: few
v_call: TRBV25-1
d_call: .
j_call: TRBJ2-1
cdr3_nt: TGTGCCAGCAGCCCTTTGGGGGGGGGGCTGGACAATGAGCAGTTCTTC
cdr3_aa: CASSPLGGGLDNEQFF

clone_size: few
v_call: TRBV3-1
d_call: .
j_call: TRBJ2-3
cdr3_nt: TGTGCCAGCTCCCAAGGGCGGGCTAGCGTCCACCTAACAGATACGCAGTATTTT
cdr3_aa: CASSQGRASVHLTDTQYF

clone_size: few
v_call: TRBV7-2
d_call: .
j_call: TRBJ2-7
cdr3_nt: TGTGCCAGCAGCTTAGGAGTGGTGAATAGGGGCGAGCAGTACTTC
cdr3_aa: CASSLGVVNRGEQYF

clone_size: many
v_call: TRBV20-1
d_call: TRBD2
j_call: TRBJ2-2
cdr3_nt: TGCAGTGCTAGCGGACTAGCGGGGCGGCACGGGGAGCTGTTTTTT
cdr3_aa: CSASGLAGRHGELFF

clone_size: .
v_call: TRBV12-3/TRBV12-4
d_call: TRBD2
j_call: TRBJ2-7
cdr3_nt: TGTGCCAGCAGTCCCGGGGGGGGGGTCTACTCCTACGAGCAGTACTTC
cdr3_aa: CASSPGGGVYSYEQYF

clone_size: .
v_call: TRBV23-1
d_call: TRBD2
j_call: TRBJ2-5
cdr3_nt: TGCGCCAGGGCGCGGGAGCGACAAGAGACCCAGTACTTC
cdr3_aa: CARARERQETQYF

clone_size: .
v_call: TRBV4-2
d_call: .
j_call: TRBJ2-5
cdr3_nt: TGTGCCAGCAGCCAAGGACATAAAGGACGCGCTATCCAAGAGACCCAGTACTTC
cdr3_aa: CASSQGHKGRAIQETQYF

clone_size: few
v_call: TRBV19
d_call: .
j_call: TRBJ1-6
cdr3_nt: TGTGCCAGTAGTACTCGGACCTATTCACCCCTCCACTTT
cdr3_aa: CASSTRTYSPLHF

clone_size: few
v_call: TRBV9
d_call: .
j_call: TRBJ1-2
cdr3_nt: TGTGCCAGCAGCTCCAACAGGGAAGCCCCAAACTATGGCTACACCTTC
cdr3_aa: CASSSNREAPNYGYTF

clone_size: few
v_call: TRBV7-9
d_call: TRBD1
j_call: TRBJ1-2
cdr3_nt: TGTGCCAGCAGCTTTGGAGGGGGCCTCTTTCCCGGCTACACCTTC
cdr3_aa: CASSFGGGLFPGYTF

clone_size: few
v_call: TRBV5-5
d_call: TRBD1
j_call: TRBJ1-6
cdr3_nt: TGTGCCAGCAGCCGGCCTGACAGGGTCGGACATTCACCCCTCCACTTT
cdr3_aa: CASSRPDRVGHSPLHF

clone_size: few
v_call: TRBV20-1
d_call: TRBD1
j_call: TRBJ1-1
cdr3_nt: TGCAGTGCAATGGGACAGACGAACACTGAAGCTTTCTTT
cdr3_aa: CSAMGQTNTEAFF

clone_size: .
v_call: TRBV14
d_call: .
j_call: TRBJ2-2
cdr3_nt: TGTGCCAGCAGCCAAGCTAGTTTTGGGGCAAACACCGGGGAGCTGTTTTTT
cdr3_aa: CASSQASFGANTGELFF

clone_size: few
v_call: TRBV18
d_call: .
j_call: TRBJ1-5
cdr3_nt: TGTGCCAGCGGGCGAGACAGGCAGGAGCCCCAGCATTTT
cdr3_aa: CASGRDRQEPQHF

clone_size: .
v_call: TRBV30
d_call: TRBD1
j_call: TRBJ1-5
cdr3_nt: TGTGCCTGGGCCAGGGGGACGGATCAGCCCCAGCATTTT
cdr3_aa: CAWARGTDQPQHF

clone_size: .
v_call: TRBV7-2
d_call: TRBD1
j_call: TRBJ1-5
cdr3_nt: TGTGCCAGCAGCCCCCAGGGGGGGAGAAATCAGCCCCAGCATTTT
cdr3_aa: CASSPQGGRNQPQHF

clone_size: .
v_call: TRBV20-1
d_call: TRBD1
j_call: TRBJ1-6
cdr3_nt: TGCTGTGCTAGCCGACAGGGTACGAACTCCTATAATTCACCCCTCCACTTT
cdr3_aa: CCASRQGTNSYNSPLHF